Listed here are 32 T cell receptor beta chains from one sample, sequenced in a study of identical twins. TCRdb called the 5' RACE reads again in MiXCR, with one record for every CDR3 protein. Of around 650,000 distinct CDR3 sequences listed, roughly 7.1% are singletons. The sample was also linked to a second study, of yellow fever vaccine responses in identical twins.

The material sequenced was PBMCs. These receptors came from a woman between 18 and 30 years old in good health.

This clonotype was recorded many times. The CDR3 coding sequence is TGTGCCAGCAGTCATACTAGCGGTCCCTACAATGAGCAGTTCTTC. As protein: CASSHTSGPYNEQFF. The chain recombines TRBV7-2 with TRBJ2-1, with 8 bases identical to TRBD2. The CDR3 totals 15 residues. Germline CDR1 is SGHTA and CDR2 is FQGNSA. The V and J ends lost 6 bases and 2 bases, in that order; junction bases with no gene match: 6.

J is TRBJ2-3 and V is TRBV3-1; 8 nucleotides agree with TRBD2. The CDR3 totals 18 residues. V dropped 1 base and J dropped 0; count of bases not matched to a gene: 9. Germline-derived CDR1 and CDR2 are LGHDT and YNNKEL (reference sequence). DNA for the CDR3: TGTGCCAGCAGCCAAGTATCCGGGAGGGCCCTCAGCACAGATACGCAGTATTTT. Its protein is CASSQVSGRALSTDTQYF.

This clonotype occurred many times. This chain connects TRBV5-1 to TRBJ2-3; 9 bases align to TRBD1. Germline trimming cut 7 bases from V and 4 bases from J; bases unmatched to any gene: 7. The germline V gene has CDR1 SGHRS and CDR2 YFSETQ. The CDR3 loop spans 14 amino acids. CDR3 sequence: CASRVGTGSDTQYF. As DNA, the CDR3 is TGCGCCAGCCGAGTTGGGACAGGGTCAGATACGCAGTATTTT.

A few counts support this clonotype. This chain links TRBV20-1 with TRBJ2-7, with a weak D call TRBD1 (6 bases). The CDR3 extends over 15 amino acids. Trimming removed 1 base from V and 0 bases from J, with 13 bases in between. Germline CDR1 DFQATT, CDR2 SNEGSKA (reference sequence). The CDR3 region has the DNA TGCAGTGCTAGAGGGGTTACAGGGCCCTCCTACGAGCAGTACGTC. Its translation: CSARGVTGPSYEQYV.

In its sample, this clonotype was seen a few times. V is TRBV10-3 and J is TRBJ2-7; D remains unclear. Germline assignment: CDR1 ENHRY and CDR2 SYGVKD. The ends were cut back, 4 bases at V and 2 bases at J, with 3 bases in the middle. The CDR3 runs 11 residues. CDR3 amino acids: CAISAAYEQYF. The CDR3 nucleotides read TGTGCCATCAGTGCTGCCTACGAGCAGTACTTC.

This clonotype has just a few counts. This rearrangement joins TRBV2 to TRBJ1-4; D gene unclear. This CDR3 contains 14 residues. The germline CDR1 and CDR2 sequences are SNHLY and FYNNEI. With 3 bases removed from V and 11 bases from J, the gap between germline ends came to 16 bases. In DNA, the CDR3 is TGTGCCAGCAGTGAGACGGACGGCAGCGTGAAACTGTTTTTT. As protein: CASSETDGSVKLFF.

The chain carries TRBV28 and TRBJ1-5; D gene unclear. V was trimmed by 6 bases and J by 0 bases, leaving 12 bases between them. From germline, CDR1 is MDHEN and CDR2 SYDVKM. This CDR3 is 15 amino acids long. CDR3 nucleotides: TGTGCCAGCAGCCCGCCTTTATATAGCAATCAGCCCCAGCATTTT. The encoded protein is CASSPPLYSNQPQHF.

This clonotype has ten or more counts. V gene TRBV18 combines with J gene TRBJ2-7; unclear D gene. V lost 1 base, J lost 2 bases, and 12 bases lay in between. In germline, CDR1 is KGHSH, CDR2 LQKENI. The CDR3 runs to 15 residues. The CDR3 reads CASSPQESPTYEQYF. In nucleotides, the CDR3 is TGTGCCAGCTCACCACAGGAGAGCCCAACCTACGAGCAGTACTTC.

This clonotype appeared a few times. The chain couples TRBV7-9 to TRBJ2-5, with 10 positions matching TRBD2. The V gene end was trimmed by 0 bases and the J gene end by 2 bases; junction bases not matched to a gene: 6. The germline gives CDR1 SEHNR, CDR2 FQNEAQ (reference sequence). This CDR3 comprises 17 residues. The CDR3 reads CASSLAVAGGRQETQYF. In nucleotides, the CDR3 is TGTGCCAGCAGCTTAGCCGTAGCGGGAGGCAGACAAGAGACCCAGTACTTC.

V usage is TRBV2 and J usage is TRBJ2-7; tentatively, D is TRBD1 (6 bases). Trimming stripped 4 bases from V and 0 bases from J, with 13 bases between. The CDR3 has 15 residues. The germline gives CDR1 SNHLY, CDR2 FYNNEI. CDR3 DNA sequence: TGTGCCAGCAGTGGATCCGGGACATCCTCCTACGAGCAGTACTTC. This sequence encodes CASSGSGTSSYEQYF.

This clonotype was seen at least ten times. The chain joins TRBV7-2 to TRBJ1-6, with D uncertain. There are 12 residues in the CDR3. Germline CDR1 is SGHTA and CDR2 is FQGNSA. Trimming took 2 bases from V and 10 from J, leaving 6 bases between them. The CDR3 loop reads CASSLMDSPLHF. The CDR3 coding sequence is TGTGCCAGCAGCTTAATGGACTCACCCCTCCACTTT.

J is TRBJ2-6 and V is TRBV4-2; a weak D match, TRBD2 (6 bases). V lost 1 base and J 0 bases, leaving 10 bases between the germline ends. The CDR3 spans 17 residues. In germline, CDR1 is LGHNA, CDR2 YNFKEQ. The CDR3 spells CASSQGGAFSGANVLTF. Here the CDR3 DNA reads TGTGCCAGCAGCCAAGGCGGGGCTTTCTCTGGGGCCAACGTCCTGACTTTC.

Ten or more counts support this clonotype. The V call is TRBV27, the J call TRBJ2-7, with 11 bases matching TRBD1. From germline, CDR1 is MNHEY and CDR2 SMNVEV (reference sequence). The length of the CDR3 is 15 residues. J was trimmed by 2 bases and V by 3 bases; bases with no gene match: 3. The CDR3 is CASSLRGQGAYEQYF. The CDR3 nucleotides read TGTGCCAGCAGTTTGAGGGGACAGGGGGCCTACGAGCAGTACTTC.

This clonotype was counted only a few times. This chain links TRBV20-1 with TRBJ2-7; weak D call: TRBD2 (6 bases). Trimming cost V 5 bases and J 2 bases, with 16 bases left between them. This CDR3 has 14 residues. The V gene's germline CDR1 is DFQATT and CDR2 SNEGSKA (reference sequence). The CDR3 region has the DNA TGCAGTGCTTCTCTCACTAGCCGGACCTACGAGCAGTACTTC. It translates to CSASLTSRTYEQYF.

In its sample, this clonotype was seen many times. The V call is TRBV4-1, the J call TRBJ2-3, with D perhaps matching TRBD2 (6 bases). The CDR3 has 15 amino acids. V gave up 5 bases and J gave up 0 bases, with 12 bases separating them. The germline gives CDR1 MGHRA, CDR2 YSYEKL. This chain's CDR3 is CASSITSRSTDTQYF. CDR3 bases: TGCGCCAGCAGCATCACTAGCAGAAGCACAGATACGCAGTATTTT.

This clonotype has just a few counts. The genes are TRBV4-2 and TRBJ2-1, with D possibly called TRBD1 or TRBD2 (6 bases each). Trimming stripped 2 bases from V and 5 bases from J, with 16 bases between. Looked up from germline, CDR1 is LGHNA and CDR2 is YNFKEQ. The CDR3 has 16 amino acids. Here the CDR3 reads CASSQWGASDHNEQFF. CDR3 nucleotides: TGTGCCAGCAGCCAATGGGGGGCTAGCGACCACAATGAGCAGTTCTTC.

This clonotype has ten or more counts. V and J are TRBV12-3 or TRBV12-4 and TRBJ2-2; D is uncertain. The CDR3 sequence is 14 residues long. V dropped 1 base and J dropped 4 bases, with 7 bases sitting between them. In DNA form, the CDR3 reads TGTGCCAGCAGTTTAGACTCAATCACCGGGGAGCTGTTTTTT. This sequence encodes CASSLDSITGELFF.

The rearrangement links TRBV2 to TRBJ1-1; the D gene is possibly TRBD1 (5 bases). The germline gives CDR1 SNHLY, CDR2 FYNNEI. Trimming pared 2 bases from V and 4 bases from J, leaving 14 bases between. This CDR3 is 15 amino acids long. The DNA of the CDR3 is TGTGCCAGCAGTGAATATCAAGGGGTCGGCACTGAAGCTTTCTTT. It translates to CASSEYQGVGTEAFF.

CDR3 region: CASSFRVSAPRYNEQFF. The CDR3 DNA is TGTGCCAGCAGTTTTAGGGTGTCAGCGCCGAGATACAATGAGCAGTTCTTC. The V gene is TRBV28, the J gene TRBJ2-1; unclear D gene. This CDR3 spans 17 amino acids. With 3 bases removed from V and 4 bases from J, the gap between germline ends came to 19 bases. The germline CDR1 and CDR2 sequences are MDHEN and SYDVKM.

This clonotype appeared many times. The chain links TRBV7-3 to TRBJ1-1, with D maybe TRBD1 (6 bases). Germline V gene sequence: CDR1 SGHTA, CDR2 FQGTGA. V was cut by 5 bases and J by 1 base, with 11 bases left in between. The CDR3 runs to 14 residues. Written as DNA, the CDR3 is TGTGCCAGCAGCCCAGGGGCAACGAACACTGAAGCTTTCTTT. Its translation is CASSPGATNTEAFF.

The chain employs TRBV19 and TRBJ2-1, with 7 bases aligning to TRBD2. The CDR3 covers 13 residues. The V gene end was trimmed by 6 bases and the J gene end by 6 bases; junction bases not matched to a gene: 5. Germline V gene sequence: CDR1 LNHDA, CDR2 SQIVND (reference sequence). The CDR3 sequence is CASSTPSGNEQFF. In DNA form, the CDR3 reads TGTGCCAGTAGCACACCTAGCGGCAATGAGCAGTTCTTC.

J is TRBJ2-7 and V is TRBV6-1; D uncertain. CDR1 MNHNS and CDR2 SASEGT come from the germline V gene. V was trimmed by 7 bases and J by 2 bases, leaving 12 bases between them. The CDR3 consists of 13 residues. The CDR3 DNA is TGTGCCAGCAATATAGGTCCGACCTACGAGCAGTACTTC. It yields the protein CASNIGPTYEQYF.

This clonotype has ten or more counts. The chain couples TRBV5-1 to TRBJ1-1, with D maybe TRBD1 (6 bases). CDR1 SGHRS and CDR2 YFSETQ come from the germline V gene. V was cut by 4 bases and J by 5 bases, with 18 bases left in between. The CDR3 totals 15 residues. Here the CDR3 DNA reads TGCGCCAGCAGCCCCGTATTTTCCAGGGGAACTGAAGCTTTCTTT. Its protein is CASSPVFSRGTEAFF.

Note on this clonotype: This clone may be a read error of a much larger clone one base away. The chain carries TRBV13 and TRBJ1-1, with TRBD1 as a possible D gene (6 bases). CDR3 length: 13 residues. The V end lost 5 bases, the J end lost 1 base, and 8 bases lay between the germline ends. CDR1 is PRHDT and CDR2 is FYEKMQ in the germline V gene (reference sequence). The CDR3 protein is CASSPGENTEAFF. In DNA, the CDR3 is TGTGCCAGCAGCCCAGGGGAGAACACTGAAGCTTTCTTT.

This clonotype has only a few counts. The V call is TRBV13, the J call TRBJ2-1; 7 nucleotides line up with TRBD2. After removal of 1 base from V and 9 bases from J, the junction contained 6 bases not matched to a gene. The CDR3 covers 14 residues. Germline CDR1 reads PRHDT; CDR2 reads FYEKMQ (reference sequence). The DNA of the CDR3 is TGTGCCAGCAGCTTAGTCGGACTAGTGGCTGAGCAGTTCTTC. As protein: CASSLVGLVAEQFF.

The chain uses TRBV23-1 and TRBJ2-7, with TRBD1 matching 9 bases. TRBV23-1 is assigned to the ORF class and has an uncertain function. The V and J ends lost 8 bases and 4 bases, in that order; junction bases with no gene match: 9. The CDR3 is made up of 14 amino acids. CDR3: CASRGTGFFYEQYV. DNA for the CDR3: TGCGCCAGCCGGGGGACAGGGTTTTTTTACGAGCAGTACGTC.

The gene calls are TRBV4-1 and TRBJ2-5, with 9 bases that match TRBD2. Germline CDR1 reads MGHRA; CDR2 reads YSYEKL. The CDR3 contains 17 residues. V lost 2 bases to trimming and J lost 1 base; unmatched junction nucleotides: 8. CDR3 sequence (DNA): TGCGCCAGCAGCCAACTCCACATAGCGGGGGCCCAAGAGACCCAGTACTTC. It codes for CASSQLHIAGAQETQYF.

A few counts support this clonotype. V is TRBV10-3 and J is TRBJ1-6; tentative D call: TRBD1 (6 bases). Germline V lookup: CDR1 ENHRY, CDR2 SYGVKD. This CDR3 region has 15 residues. Trimming took off 2 bases at V and 11 bases at J, with 16 bases between the two ends. In DNA form, the CDR3 reads TGTGCCATCAGTGAGACGGGCAGGGGAGTGCCACCCCTCCACTTT. It codes for CAISETGRGVPPLHF.

The sample holds a few counts of this clonotype. The chain recombines TRBV20-1 with TRBJ2-1, with 7 bases identical to TRBD2. Trimming took 2 bases from V and 5 from J; bases not matched to a gene: 9. Germline CDR1 and CDR2: DFQATT and SNEGSKA (reference sequence). The CDR3 sequence is 15 residues long. The DNA for the CDR3 is TGCAGTGCTAGAAGCGAGGCTAGCGGTGACAATGAGCAGTTCTTC. Translation gives CSARSEASGDNEQFF.

This clonotype was counted at least ten times. The genes are TRBV29-1 and TRBJ2-7; 10 nucleotides line up with TRBD2. Germline trimming cut 1 base from V and 7 bases from J; bases unmatched to any gene: 4. The germline CDR1 and CDR2 sequences are SQVTM and ANQGSEA. The CDR3 has 13 amino acids. The CDR3 sequence: CSVEGLAGEEQYF. The CDR3 nucleotides read TGCAGCGTTGAAGGGCTAGCGGGAGAAGAGCAGTACTTC.

This clonotype was counted only a few times. This chain connects TRBV7-2 to TRBJ1-4, with no clear D. The germline CDR1 and CDR2 sequences are SGHTA and FQGNSA. CDR3 length equals 16 residues. V was pared by 5 bases and J by 0 bases, with 13 bases between. The chain's CDR3 is CASSPNIVTTNEKLFF. The CDR3 nucleotides are TGTGCCAGCAGCCCCAATATTGTTACAACTAATGAAAAACTGTTTTTT.

The chain is built from TRBV7-2 and TRBJ1-6, with D tentatively TRBD1 (6 bases). V was shortened by 1 base and J by 7 bases, with 11 bases between the two germline ends. The CDR3 is made up of 15 amino acids. CDR1 is SGHTA and CDR2 is FQGNSA in the germline V gene. The CDR3 reads CASSLEGQRNSPLHF. The CDR3 region has the DNA TGTGCCAGCAGCTTAGAGGGACAAAGGAATTCACCCCTCCACTTT.